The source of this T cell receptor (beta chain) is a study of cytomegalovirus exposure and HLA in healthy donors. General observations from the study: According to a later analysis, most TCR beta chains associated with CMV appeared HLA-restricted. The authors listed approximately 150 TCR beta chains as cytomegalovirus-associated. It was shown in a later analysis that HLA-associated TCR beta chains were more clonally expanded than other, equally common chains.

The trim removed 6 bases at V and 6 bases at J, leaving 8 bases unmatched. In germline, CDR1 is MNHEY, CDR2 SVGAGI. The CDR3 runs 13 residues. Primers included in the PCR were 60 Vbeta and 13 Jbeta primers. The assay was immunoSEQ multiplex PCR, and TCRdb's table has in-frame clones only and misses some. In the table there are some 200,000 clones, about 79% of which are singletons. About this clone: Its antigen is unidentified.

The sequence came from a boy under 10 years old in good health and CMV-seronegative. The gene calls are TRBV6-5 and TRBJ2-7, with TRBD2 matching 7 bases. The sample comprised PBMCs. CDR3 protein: CASRYKGGAEQYF. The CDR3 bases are TGTGCCAGCAGGTACAAGGGAGGGGCCGAGCAGTACTTC.